These 29 T cell receptor beta chains were sequenced from one sample in a study of shared clonotypes between healthy human individuals. Sequencing was performed with immunoSEQ multiplex PCR; in TCRdb, only in-frame clones are kept and a portion is missing. The table has roughly 850,000 clones, 95% to 97% seen once. CD45RO-negative, CCR7-positively selected cells formed the naive CD8 fraction, excluding terminally differentiated effector memory CD45RA+ cells. Material: naive CD8+ T cells sorted from blood. Receptor source: a man aged 25-45 years in good health.

CDR3 sequence reads: CASSFRLMLAGSYNEQFF. In DNA form, the CDR3 reads TGCGCCAGCAGCTTCCGGTTGATGCTAGCGGGCTCCTACAATGAGCAGTTCTTC. This chain links TRBV5-1 with TRBJ2-1, with TRBD2 matching 8 bases. Germline V gives CDR1 SGHRS, CDR2 YFSETQ. CDR3 length: 18 residues. J gave up 0 bases and V 2 bases, and 10 bases lay outside the gene matches.

The chain couples TRBV5-1 to TRBJ2-5; D not resolved. CDR1 is SGHRS, CDR2 YFSETQ, per germline. CDR3 length equals 15 residues. V gave up 2 bases and J gave up 2 bases, with 13 bases separating them. CDR3 bases: TGCGCCAGCAGCTTCTTAGGACGCGCACAAGAGACCCAGTACTTC. Its protein product is CASSFLGRAQETQYF.

The chain recombines TRBV4-1 with TRBJ2-1; maybe TRBD1 (6 bases). Germline lookup yields CDR1 MGHRA and CDR2 YSYEKL. V lost 4 bases and J 12 bases, leaving 19 bases between the germline ends. The CDR3 length is 14 residues. This CDR3 reads CASSLRDALQGQFF. DNA of the CDR3: TGCGCCAGCAGCCTCCGGGACGCCCTACAGGGGCAGTTCTTC.

The V gene is TRBV6-4, the J gene TRBJ1-4, with D maybe TRBD1 (6 bases). V was trimmed by 3 bases and J by 3 bases, leaving 14 bases between them. The CDR3 spans 16 residues. Germline loops: CDR1 MRHNA, CDR2 SNTAGT. Written as DNA, the CDR3 is TGTGCCAGCAGTGAAGTCGGGGGCCTGTCTAATGAAAAACTGTTTTTT. Translated: CASSEVGGLSNEKLFF.

V is TRBV28 and J is TRBJ2-1, with 10 bases matching TRBD1. Germline CDR1 and CDR2: MDHEN and SYDVKM. Losses at the gene ends were 5 bases for V and 9 bases for J; bases not matched to a gene: 13. CDR3 size: 16 residues. In DNA, the CDR3 is TGTGCCAGCAGTCCTGCCCCGGGACAGGGGCTAACTGAGCAGTTCTTC. Protein product: CASSPAPGQGLTEQFF.

The chain combines TRBV29-1 with TRBJ2-5, with 8 bases aligning to TRBD2. This CDR3 has 15 amino acids. CDR1 and CDR2 from the germline V gene are SQVTM and ANQGSEA. V lost 4 bases and J lost 2; bases outside the gene matches: 9. CDR3 nucleotide sequence: TGCAGCGTTGTTTGGGCTAGCGGGTTTCAAGAGACCCAGTACTTC. Translation gives CSVVWASGFQETQYF.

The J gene is TRBJ2-1, the V gene TRBV11-2, with 7 bases identical to TRBD2. This CDR3 is 14 amino acids long. Germline CDR1 and CDR2: SGHAT and FQNNGV. V shed 8 bases and J 4 bases; nucleotides not matched to a gene: 8. CDR3 residues: CASCGLGTYNEQFF. The CDR3 DNA follows: TGTGCCAGCTGTGGACTAGGTACGTACAATGAGCAGTTCTTC. Full variable domain (missing parts from reference TRBV11-2 and TRBJ2-1): EAGVAQSPRYKIIEKRQSVAFWCNPISGHATLYWYQQILGQGPKLLIQFQNNGVVDDSQLPKDRFSAERLKGVDSTLKIQPAKLEDSAVYLCASCGLGTYNEQFFGPGTRLTVL.

V is TRBV6-4 and J is TRBJ1-5; 10 bases are shared with TRBD1. In germline, CDR1 is MRHNA, CDR2 SNTAGT. Trimming at V came to 2 bases and at J to 3 bases, leaving 19 bases not matched to a gene. The length of the CDR3 is 21 residues. CDR3 protein: CASSDHAWGTGDIGNNQPQHF. The CDR3 DNA is TGTGCCAGCAGTGACCATGCATGGGGGACAGGGGACATTGGGAACAATCAGCCCCAGCATTTT.

Worth noting for this clone: The sample holds other DNA sequences that translate to the same CDR3. This rearrangement joins TRBV19 to TRBJ2-1; D gene ambiguous. This CDR3 spans 12 amino acids. From germline, CDR1 is LNHDA and CDR2 SQIVND (reference sequence). With 1 base removed from V and 7 bases from J, the gap between germline ends came to 5 bases. The CDR3 nucleotides are TGTGCCAGTAGTATAGGAGGAAATGAGCAGTTCTTC. Protein: CASSIGGNEQFF.

The rearrangement links TRBV5-3 to TRBJ1-2; tentative D call: TRBD1 (5 bases). TRBV5-3 is given ORF status, its function remaining uncertain. Deletions cut 4 bases from V and 6 bases from J, with 19 bases between. This CDR3 has 15 amino acids. CDR3 loop: CARSESLQGYHGYTF. CDR3 nucleotide sequence: TGTGCCAGAAGCGAGTCTCTGCAGGGTTATCATGGCTACACCTTC.

The chain combines TRBV11-3 with TRBJ2-1; D remains unclear. V lost 5 bases and J lost 8, with 13 bases in between. In germline, CDR1 is SGHNT, CDR2 YENEEA. This CDR3 comprises 13 residues. The CDR3 sequence: CASSESDFDEQFF. CDR3 DNA: TGTGCCAGCAGCGAGAGTGATTTCGATGAGCAGTTCTTC.

The chain has TRBV28 and TRBJ2-5, with D perhaps matching TRBD1 or TRBD2 (6 bases each). From germline, CDR1 is MDHEN and CDR2 SYDVKM. Between the trimmed V and J ends, which lost 6 bases and 4 bases, there was a span of 21 bases. The CDR3 sequence is 16 residues long. The CDR3 sequence is CASSPSGAGIVETQYF. CDR3 bases: TGTGCCAGCAGCCCCTCGGGGGCCGGGATTGTAGAGACCCAGTACTTC.

The gene calls are TRBV11-2 and TRBJ2-1; D not resolved. The CDR3 has 13 amino acids. Germline V lookup: CDR1 SGHAT, CDR2 FQNNGV. V was clipped by 8 bases and J by 9 bases, with 17 bases between them. The CDR3 sequence is CASGKGSGGEQFF. In DNA, the CDR3 is TGTGCCAGCGGGAAGGGATCAGGCGGTGAGCAGTTCTTC.

The V gene is TRBV27, the J gene TRBJ2-5; possibly TRBD2 for D (6 bases). V shed 4 bases and J shed 5 bases, with 14 bases lying between them. Germline V gene data show CDR1 as MNHEY and CDR2 as SMNVEV (reference sequence). This CDR3 region has 14 residues. The DNA of the CDR3 is TGTGCCAGCAGTTCCGGGGGTCCATTGGAGACCCAGTACTTC. It is translated as CASSSGGPLETQYF.

The chain couples TRBV19 to TRBJ2-2; 7 bases match TRBD1. This CDR3 region has 15 residues. From germline, CDR1 is LNHDA and CDR2 SQIVND (reference sequence). V lost 5 bases and J lost 3; bases outside the gene matches: 6. This CDR3 is CASSLQGVHTGELFF. The CDR3, as DNA: TGTGCCAGTAGTCTCCAGGGGGTCCACACCGGGGAGCTGTTTTTT.

This rearrangement joins TRBV7-9 to TRBJ1-1, with 9 bases aligning to TRBD1. V was pared by 6 bases and J by 4 bases, with 9 bases of the junction left unmatched. Germline V lookup: CDR1 SEHNR, CDR2 FQNEAQ (reference sequence). CDR3 length equals 15 residues. The CDR3: CASSSRDRVLTEAFF. In DNA form, the CDR3 reads TGTGCCAGCAGTTCCCGGGACAGGGTCCTCACTGAAGCTTTCTTT.

The rearrangement links TRBV4-1 to TRBJ1-1, with a possible D match to TRBD1 (6 bases). The CDR3 has 15 residues. V lost 0 bases, J lost 5 bases, and 13 bases lay in between. Germline-derived CDR1 and CDR2 are MGHRA and YSYEKL. CDR3 DNA: TGCGCCAGCAGCCAAGAACTACTAGGGGGAACTGAAGCTTTCTTT. It translates to CASSQELLGGTEAFF.

With respect to this clone: Within the sample, other DNA sequences also encode this same CDR3. The chain combines TRBV19 with TRBJ2-7, with 7 bases matching TRBD1. Germline CDR1 LNHDA, CDR2 SQIVND (reference sequence). V shed 3 bases and J 4 bases; nucleotides not matched to a gene: 3. The CDR3 runs 13 residues. CDR3 sequence (DNA): TGTGCCAGTAGTATCGGCAGGGGGTACGAGCAGTACTTC. Its protein is CASSIGRGYEQYF.

V usage is TRBV4-1 and J usage is TRBJ2-7, with 7 bases fitting TRBD2. The V and J ends lost 1 base and 2 bases, in that order; junction bases with no gene match: 11. CDR3 length: 17 residues. Germline-derived CDR1 and CDR2 are MGHRA and YSYEKL. CDR3 DNA sequence: TGCGCCAGCAGCCAAGTAGGGCCTAGCGGCCCCGCCTACGAGCAGTACTTC. Its protein product is CASSQVGPSGPAYEQYF.

The chain joins TRBV7-9 to TRBJ2-7; D gene ambiguous. Per germline, CDR1 SEHNR and CDR2 FQNEAQ (reference sequence). Trimming pared 4 bases from V and 2 bases from J, leaving 9 bases between. CDR3 length equals 13 residues. The CDR3 DNA follows: TGTGCCAGCAGCTGGGGATCCCCCTACGAGCAGTACTTC. Residues: CASSWGSPYEQYF.

The rearrangement links TRBV11-2 to TRBJ2-3; D unclear. This CDR3 is built from 16 residues. V dropped 3 bases and J dropped 2 bases, with 15 bases sitting between them. Germline V gene data show CDR1 as SGHAT and CDR2 as FQNNGV. The DNA of the CDR3 is TGTGCCAGCAGCTTTTTCCCGGGCCACCTCACAGATACGCAGTATTTT. It encodes CASSFFPGHLTDTQYF.

The rearrangement uses TRBV2 and TRBJ2-7; TRBD2 agrees at 7 bases. The J segment lost 3 bases and the V segment lost 8 bases, leaving 16 bases of the junction unmatched. The CDR3 has 16 amino acids. Looked up from germline, CDR1 is SNHLY and CDR2 is FYNNEI. The CDR3 is CASQREAGYGFYEQYF. The CDR3 bases are TGTGCCAGCCAGAGAGAAGCGGGATACGGGTTCTACGAGCAGTACTTC.

This chain joins TRBV5-6 and TRBJ2-5, with D uncertain. Germline CDR1 is SGHDT and CDR2 is YYEEEE. Trimming took 0 bases from V and 1 from J, leaving 7 bases between them. The CDR3 covers 14 residues. The CDR3 sequence: CASSLANGQETQYF. CDR3 DNA: TGTGCCAGCAGCTTGGCTAACGGCCAAGAGACCCAGTACTTC.

This chain connects TRBV11-2 to TRBJ2-1; TRBD2 aligns across 13 bases. Germline CDR1 SGHAT, CDR2 FQNNGV. The CDR3 contains 18 residues. Trimming at V came to 3 bases and at J to 0 bases, leaving 5 bases not matched to a gene. The CDR3 region has the DNA TGTGCCAGCAGCTTCGGACTAGCGGGAGAAGGCTCCTACAATGAGCAGTTCTTC. As protein: CASSFGLAGEGSYNEQFF.

In this sample, this clone turned up once. This chain joins TRBV14 and TRBJ2-3; unclear D gene. The germline V gene has CDR1 SGHDN and CDR2 FVKESK. V shed 1 base and J shed 0 bases, with 11 bases lying between them. The CDR3 runs 16 residues. The CDR3 bases are TGTGCCAGCAGCCAAGTGGTAGGGCTTAGCACAGATACGCAGTATTTT. Its translation is CASSQVVGLSTDTQYF.

Regarding this clone: This sample includes further DNA sequences coding for the same CDR3. V gene TRBV9 combines with J gene TRBJ2-3; 7 bases are shared with TRBD1. After removal of 3 bases from V and 0 bases from J, the junction contained 4 bases not matched to a gene. Per germline, CDR1 SGDLS and CDR2 YYNGEE. This CDR3 contains 15 residues. CDR3 in DNA: TGTGCCAGCAGCGCAGGGACAGCAAGCACAGATACGCAGTATTTT. Amino acid sequence: CASSAGTASTDTQYF. The full variable domain, with the rest looked up from reference TRBV9 and TRBJ2-3, is DSGVTQTPKHLITATGQRVTLRCSPRSGDLSVYWYQQSLDQGLQFLIQYYNGEERAKGNILERFSAQQFPDLHSELNLSSLELGDSALYFCASSAGTASTDTQYFGPGTRLTVL.

V is TRBV7-9 and J is TRBJ2-1, with no clear D. V shed 8 bases and J shed 4 bases, with 15 bases lying between them. The germline V gene encodes CDR1 SEHNR and CDR2 FQNEAQ (reference sequence). This CDR3 is built from 14 residues. DNA for the CDR3: TGTGCCAGCGCCTCGACGGTACGTTACAATGAGCAGTTCTTC. Protein: CASASTVRYNEQFF.

The V gene is TRBV29-1, the J gene TRBJ2-7; D remains unclear. Germline CDR1 reads SQVTM; CDR2 reads ANQGSEA. This CDR3 has 15 amino acids. V lost 0 bases and J lost 2, with 14 bases in between. The CDR3 here is CSVEDIGEDAYEQYF. The CDR3 DNA is TGCAGCGTTGAAGATATAGGCGAGGACGCCTACGAGCAGTACTTC.

This clone was recorded once. The chain's CDR3 is CASSPTSGQGSNQPQHF. The CDR3 bases are TGTGCCAGCTCACCTACCTCAGGGCAGGGGAGCAATCAGCCCCAGCATTTT. The V and J genes are TRBV18 and TRBJ1-5, with a weak D call TRBD1 (6 bases). Per the germline V gene, CDR1 is KGHSH and CDR2 is LQKENI. The CDR3 spans 17 residues. Trimming took off 3 bases at V and 1 base at J, with 16 bases between the two ends.